One sample yielded the 21 T cell receptor beta chains listed below, sequenced in a study of blood T cells in healthy people across ages. A sample-barcoded 5' primer and a J-beta primer mix were used in a second PCR of about 7 to 12 cycles. Each CDR3 protein is one row after TCRdb ran MiXCR on the 5' RACE reads. The table has more than 1,400,000 distinct CDR3 sequences, 40% to 50% seen once. Sequencing input: blood. The receptors stem from a woman aged 18-30 years in good health.

This clonotype was picked up one time. The chain has TRBV3-1 and TRBJ1-2, with 9 bases fitting TRBD1. V was clipped by 4 bases and J by 8 bases; unmatched bases: 8. Per the germline V gene, CDR1 is LGHDT and CDR2 is YNNKEL (reference sequence). There are 14 residues in the CDR3. The CDR3 region is CASSRTQGAEGYTF. The CDR3 bases are TGTGCCAGCAGCCGTACACAGGGGGCAGAGGGCTACACCTTC.

The chain carries TRBV2 and TRBJ1-2; TRBD1 might be the D (5 bases). Germline V gene sequence: CDR1 SNHLY, CDR2 FYNNEI. The CDR3 covers 13 residues. Deletions cut 7 bases from V and 3 bases from J, with 12 bases between. CDR3 sequence: CASNPGWDYGYTF. CDR3 DNA: TGTGCCAGCAATCCAGGGTGGGACTATGGCTACACCTTC.

This sequence joins TRBV7-9 and TRBJ1-1, with D tentatively TRBD1 (6 bases). Germline V CDR1 and CDR2: SEHNR, FQNEAQ (reference sequence). Between the trimmed V and J ends, which lost 4 bases and 3 bases, there was a span of 21 bases. This CDR3 is built from 17 residues. The CDR3 loop is CASSSPSGGAPDTEAFF. The CDR3 region has the DNA TGTGCCAGCAGCTCCCCCTCGGGGGGGGCGCCGGACACTGAAGCTTTCTTT.

A few counts support this clonotype. This chain links TRBV20-1 with TRBJ2-4; TRBD2 is a possible D gene (6 bases). TRBJ2-7 explains the end of the DNA better; the J call may be wrong. The germline gives CDR1 DFQATT, CDR2 SNEGSKA (reference sequence). The CDR3 contains 14 residues. Written as DNA, the CDR3 is TGCAGTGCTAGAACCGGGACTGTCCTCTACGAGCAGTACTTC. Translation gives CSARTGTVLYEQYF.

V and J are TRBV4-1 and TRBJ2-1; TRBD2 aligns across 7 bases. The CDR3 consists of 19 residues. The V gene end was trimmed by 0 bases and the J gene end by 0 bases; junction bases not matched to a gene: 11. CDR1 and CDR2 from the germline V gene are MGHRA and YSYEKL. DNA for the CDR3: TGCGCCAGCAGCCAAGACCCTAGCGGAAAGTTGAGCTCCTACAATGAGCAGTTCTTC. Amino acids: CASSQDPSGKLSSYNEQFF.

This chain links TRBV25-1 with TRBJ2-6; D call uncertain. The germline V gene encodes CDR1 MGHDK and CDR2 SYGVNS. The CDR3 runs to 14 residues. The V end lost 1 base, the J end lost 4 bases, and 5 bases lay between the germline ends. CDR3: CASSEFSGANVLTF. The CDR3 DNA reads as TGTGCCAGCAGTGAATTCTCCGGGGCCAACGTCCTGACTTTC.

Comment on this clonotype: With a much larger clone just one base away, this may be a read error. The chain recombines TRBV5-6 with TRBJ2-7; D not certain. This CDR3 contains 13 residues. V was cut by 0 bases and J by 6 bases, with 10 bases left in between. CDR1 SGHDT and CDR2 YYEEEE come from the germline V gene. This CDR3 is CASSLGNRAEQYF. DNA for the CDR3: TGTGCCAGCAGCTTGGGTAATCGCGCCGAGCAGTACTTC. Full variable domain (outside the CDR3, taken from reference TRBV5-6 and TRBJ2-7): DAGVTQSPTHLIKTRGQQVTLRCSPKSGHDTVSWYQQALGQGPQFIFQYYEEEERQRGNFPDRFSGHQFPNYSSELNVNALLLGDSALYLCASSLGNRAEQYFGPGTRLTVT.

CDR3 loop: CASSHISSTDTQYF. DNA of the CDR3: TGCGCCAGCAGCCATATTAGCAGCACAGATACGCAGTATTTT. This chain links TRBV4-1 with TRBJ2-3, with unresolved D. V dropped 3 bases and J dropped 0 bases, with 7 bases sitting between them. Germline loops: CDR1 MGHRA, CDR2 YSYEKL. The CDR3 consists of 14 residues.

The chain uses TRBV7-3 and TRBJ2-3; 7 bases fit TRBD1. The length of the CDR3 is 14 residues. The J segment lost 5 bases and the V segment lost 5 bases, leaving 7 bases of the junction unmatched. CDR1 is SGHTA and CDR2 is FQGTGA in the germline V gene. The CDR3 coding sequence is TGTGCCAGCAGCCGAGACAGGGTTCAAGATACGCAGTATTTT. Its translation is CASSRDRVQDTQYF.

This chain uses TRBV10-3 with TRBJ2-5; 7 bases match TRBD1. CDR1 ENHRY and CDR2 SYGVKD come from the germline V gene. The CDR3 length is 13 residues. The trim removed 2 bases at V and 11 bases at J, leaving 8 bases unmatched. CDR3 nucleotides: TGTGCCATCAGTGAGGGACCAGGGGGTGAGCAGTACTTC. Translated: CAISEGPGGEQYF.

The chain is built from TRBV5-1 and TRBJ2-1, with D uncertain. This CDR3 has 14 amino acids. CDR1 SGHRS and CDR2 YFSETQ come from the germline V gene. Between the trimmed V and J ends, which lost 1 base and 8 bases, there was a span of 13 bases. The CDR3, as DNA: TGCGCCAGCAGCTTGTCTCAAGCCAGCGATGAGCAGTTCTTC. This translates into CASSLSQASDEQFF.

This chain uses TRBV7-3 with TRBJ1-4; 8 bases line up with TRBD1. CDR1 SGHTA and CDR2 FQGTGA come from the germline V gene. V shed 5 bases, J shed 8 bases, and the junction held 4 bases outside the gene matches. The CDR3 loop spans 13 amino acids. The CDR3 DNA follows: TGTGCCAGCAGCACAGGGGGGGGAGAAAAACTGTTTTTT. It translates to CASSTGGGEKLFF.

The chain employs TRBV27 and TRBJ2-3, with D possibly TRBD1 on 6 matching bases. Trimming removed 2 bases at V and 4 bases at J, with 10 bases between. Germline-derived CDR1 and CDR2 are MNHEY and SMNVEV (reference sequence). The CDR3 has 14 amino acids. The CDR3 bases are TGTGCCAGCAGTTTAAGTAGGACAGCAGATACGCAGTATTTT. As protein: CASSLSRTADTQYF.

The sample holds a few counts of this clonotype. The V call is TRBV12-3 or TRBV12-4, the J call TRBJ2-3, with TRBD2 matching 9 bases. With V trimmed by 1 base and J by 3 bases, 8 bases remained unmatched. This CDR3 has 17 amino acids. Written as DNA, the CDR3 is TGTGCCAGCAGTTTAGGGACTAGCGCCCTCGGAACAGATACGCAGTATTTT. As protein: CASSLGTSALGTDTQYF.

The CDR3 DNA follows: TGTGCCAGCAGCTTAGGCCTGGACCGCCCAGACGGCTACACCTTC. Amino acids: CASSLGLDRPDGYTF. V gene TRBV7-2 combines with J gene TRBJ1-2; the D is unclear. Germline V gives CDR1 SGHTA, CDR2 FQGNSA. This CDR3 is 15 amino acids long. V was shortened by 1 base and J by 8 bases, with 17 bases between the two germline ends.

The gene calls are TRBV6-4 and TRBJ2-1; possibly TRBD1 or TRBD2 for D (6 bases each). The CDR3 is made up of 11 amino acids. Germline V lookup: CDR1 MRHNA, CDR2 SNTAGT. Trimming left V 7 bases short and J 12 bases short, with 13 bases between. The CDR3 reads CASNRQEGQFF. The CDR3 coding sequence is TGTGCCAGCAATCGACAGGAGGGGCAGTTCTTC.

V is TRBV6-1 and J is TRBJ1-6, with 8 positions matching TRBD1. The germline V gene encodes CDR1 MNHNS and CDR2 SASEGT. V gave up 5 bases and J gave up 0 bases; unmatched junction bases: 6. This CDR3 has 17 amino acids. The CDR3 DNA follows: TGTGCCAGCAGTACGACAGGGGACGCCTCCTATAATTCACCCCTCCACTTT. Its protein product is CASSTTGDASYNSPLHF.

This chain joins TRBV5-1 and TRBJ2-5; TRBD1 matches 7 bases. V was clipped by 2 bases and J by 5 bases; unmatched bases: 6. Germline-derived CDR1 and CDR2 are SGHRS and YFSETQ. The CDR3 length is 14 residues. As DNA, the CDR3 is TGCGCCAGCAGCTTAGGGACAGCAGGGGAGACCCAGTACTTC. Protein: CASSLGTAGETQYF.

This clonotype was seen a handful of times. The rearrangement uses TRBV7-2 and TRBJ1-6, with D unclear. The CDR3 has 13 amino acids. Between the trimmed V and J ends, which lost 5 bases and 8 bases, there was a span of 10 bases. Germline V gene lookup returns CDR1 SGHTA and CDR2 FQGNSA. CDR3 in amino acids: CASSTKRDSPLHF. Here the CDR3 DNA reads TGTGCCAGCAGCACCAAGAGGGATTCACCCCTCCACTTT.

In its sample, this clonotype was seen a few times. The gene calls are TRBV10-3 and TRBJ1-1; D ambiguous. The V end lost 3 bases, the J end lost 11 bases, and 19 bases lay between the germline ends. CDR1 and CDR2 (germline): ENHRY, SYGVKD. The CDR3 loop spans 14 amino acids. The CDR3 loop reads CAISDFKQGEIAFF. CDR3 sequence (DNA): TGTGCCATCAGTGATTTCAAACAAGGAGAGATCGCTTTCTTT.

CDR3: CSARDFRTSGGGETQYF. CDR3 bases: TGCAGTGCTAGAGATTTTCGGACTAGCGGGGGGGGAGAGACCCAGTACTTC. This chain links TRBV20-1 with TRBJ2-5, with 15 nucleotides matching TRBD2. Germline CDR1 DFQATT, CDR2 SNEGSKA (reference sequence). The V gene end was trimmed by 0 bases and the J gene end by 4 bases; junction bases not matched to a gene: 6. The CDR3 contains 17 residues.